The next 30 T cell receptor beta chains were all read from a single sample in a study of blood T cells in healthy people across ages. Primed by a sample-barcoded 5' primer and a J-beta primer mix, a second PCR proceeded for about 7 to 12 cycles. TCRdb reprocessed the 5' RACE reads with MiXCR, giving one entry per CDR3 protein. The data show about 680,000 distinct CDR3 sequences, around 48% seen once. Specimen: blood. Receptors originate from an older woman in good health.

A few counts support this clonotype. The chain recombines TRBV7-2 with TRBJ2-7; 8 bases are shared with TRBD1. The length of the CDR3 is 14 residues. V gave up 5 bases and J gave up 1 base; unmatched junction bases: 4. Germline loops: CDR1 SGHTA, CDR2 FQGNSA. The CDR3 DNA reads TGTGCCAGCAGCCGACAGGGGAATTCCTACGAGCAGTACTTC. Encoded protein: CASSRQGNSYEQYF. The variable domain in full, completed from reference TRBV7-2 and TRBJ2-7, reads GAGVSQSPSNKVTEKGKDVELRCDPISGHTALYWYRQSLGQGLEFLIYFQGNSAPDKSGLPSDRFSAERTGGSVSTLTIQRTQQEDSAVYLCASSRQGNSYEQYFGPGTRLTVT.

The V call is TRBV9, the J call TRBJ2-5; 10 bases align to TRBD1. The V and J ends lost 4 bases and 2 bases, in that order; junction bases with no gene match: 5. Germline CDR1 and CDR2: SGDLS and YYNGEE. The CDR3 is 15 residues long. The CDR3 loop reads CASSTSGQGQETQYF. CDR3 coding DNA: TGTGCCAGCAGCACTTCGGGACAGGGGCAAGAGACCCAGTACTTC.

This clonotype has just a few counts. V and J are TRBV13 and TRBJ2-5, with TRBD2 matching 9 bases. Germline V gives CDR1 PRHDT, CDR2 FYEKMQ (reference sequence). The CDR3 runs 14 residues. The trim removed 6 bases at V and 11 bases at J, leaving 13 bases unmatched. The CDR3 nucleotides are TGTGCCAGCAGAAGAAGCGGGAGGAGGAATGAGCAGTACTTC. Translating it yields CASRRSGRRNEQYF.

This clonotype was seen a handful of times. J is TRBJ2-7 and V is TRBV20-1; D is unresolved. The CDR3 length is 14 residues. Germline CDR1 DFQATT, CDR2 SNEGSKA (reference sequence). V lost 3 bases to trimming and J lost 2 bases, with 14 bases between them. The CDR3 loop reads CSASSKTHTYEQYF. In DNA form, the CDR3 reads TGCAGTGCTAGCTCCAAGACACACACCTACGAGCAGTACTTC.

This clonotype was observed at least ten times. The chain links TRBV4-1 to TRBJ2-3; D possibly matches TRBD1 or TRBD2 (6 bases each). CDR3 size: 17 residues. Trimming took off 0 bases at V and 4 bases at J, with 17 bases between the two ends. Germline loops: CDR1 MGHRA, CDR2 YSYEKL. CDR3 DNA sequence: TGCGCCAGCAGCCAAGATAGGTTCGGGGGCCCCGCAGATACGCAGTATTTT. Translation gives CASSQDRFGGPADTQYF.

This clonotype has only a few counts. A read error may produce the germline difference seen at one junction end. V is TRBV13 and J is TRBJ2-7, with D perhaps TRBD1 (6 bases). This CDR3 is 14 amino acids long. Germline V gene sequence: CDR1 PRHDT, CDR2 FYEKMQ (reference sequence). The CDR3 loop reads CASRGRDKLYVQYF. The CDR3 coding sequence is TGTGCCAGCAGGGGCCGGGACAAACTCTACGTGCAGTACTTC.

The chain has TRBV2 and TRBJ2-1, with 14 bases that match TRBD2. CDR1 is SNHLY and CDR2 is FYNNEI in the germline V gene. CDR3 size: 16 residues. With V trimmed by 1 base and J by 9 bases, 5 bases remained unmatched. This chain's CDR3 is CASSEETSGRASEQFF. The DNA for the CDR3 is TGTGCCAGCAGTGAAGAGACTAGCGGGAGGGCCTCTGAGCAGTTCTTC.

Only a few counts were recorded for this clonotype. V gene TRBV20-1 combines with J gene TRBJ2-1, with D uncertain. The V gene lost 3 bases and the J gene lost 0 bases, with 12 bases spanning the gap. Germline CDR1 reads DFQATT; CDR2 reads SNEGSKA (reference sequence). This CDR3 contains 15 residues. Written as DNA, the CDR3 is TGCAGTGCTAGGATTGGGATGAGCTCCTACAATGAGCAGTTCTTC. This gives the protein CSARIGMSSYNEQFF.

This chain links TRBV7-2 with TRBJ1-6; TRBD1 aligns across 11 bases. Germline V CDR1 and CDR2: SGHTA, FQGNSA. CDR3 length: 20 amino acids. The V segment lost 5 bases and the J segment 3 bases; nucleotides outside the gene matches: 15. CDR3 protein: CASSPNPGTGGNLYNSPLHF. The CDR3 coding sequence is TGTGCCAGCAGCCCCAATCCGGGGACAGGGGGAAACCTCTATAATTCACCCCTCCACTTT.

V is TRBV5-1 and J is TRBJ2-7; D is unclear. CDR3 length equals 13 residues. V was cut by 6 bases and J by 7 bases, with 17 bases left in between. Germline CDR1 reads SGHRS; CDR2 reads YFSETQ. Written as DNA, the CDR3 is TGCGCCAGCAAAAGGATAGGCTACAATGAGCAGTACTTC. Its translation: CASKRIGYNEQYF. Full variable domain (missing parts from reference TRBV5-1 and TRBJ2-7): KAGVTQTPRYLIKTRGQQVTLSCSPISGHRSVSWYQQTPGQGLQFLFEYFSETQRNKGNFPGRFSGRQFSNSRSEMNVSTLELGDSALYLCASKRIGYNEQYFGPGTRLTVT.

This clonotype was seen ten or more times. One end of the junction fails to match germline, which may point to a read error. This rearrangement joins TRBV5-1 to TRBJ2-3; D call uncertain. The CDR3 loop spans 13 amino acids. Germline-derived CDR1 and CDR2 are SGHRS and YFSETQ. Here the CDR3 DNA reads TGTGCCAGCAGCTTACCAGGAACAGATACGCAGTATTTT. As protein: CASSLPGTDTQYF.

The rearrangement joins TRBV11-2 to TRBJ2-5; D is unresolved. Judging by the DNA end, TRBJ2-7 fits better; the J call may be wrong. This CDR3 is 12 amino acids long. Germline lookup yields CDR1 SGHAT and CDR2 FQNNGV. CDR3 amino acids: CASSAPAYEQYF. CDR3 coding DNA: TGTGCCAGCAGCGCACCGGCCTACGAGCAGTACTTC.

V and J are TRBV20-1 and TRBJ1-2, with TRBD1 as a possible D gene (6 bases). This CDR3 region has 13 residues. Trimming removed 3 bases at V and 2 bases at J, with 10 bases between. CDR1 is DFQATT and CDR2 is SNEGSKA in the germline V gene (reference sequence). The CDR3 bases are TGCAGTGCTAGCGGGGGCAACAACTATGGCTACACCTTC. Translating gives CSASGGNNYGYTF.

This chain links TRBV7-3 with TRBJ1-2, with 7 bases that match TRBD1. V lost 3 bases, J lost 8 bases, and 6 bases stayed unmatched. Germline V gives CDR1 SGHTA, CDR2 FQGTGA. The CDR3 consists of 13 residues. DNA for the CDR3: TGTGCCAGCAGCTTCACAGGGGAGAGCGGCTACACCTTC. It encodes CASSFTGESGYTF. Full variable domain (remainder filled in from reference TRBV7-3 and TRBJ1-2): GAGVSQTPSNKVTEKGKYVELRCDPISGHTALYWYRQSLGQGPEFLIYFQGTGAADDSGLPNDRFFAVRPEGSVSTLKIQRTERGDSAVYLCASSFTGESGYTFGSGTRLTVV.

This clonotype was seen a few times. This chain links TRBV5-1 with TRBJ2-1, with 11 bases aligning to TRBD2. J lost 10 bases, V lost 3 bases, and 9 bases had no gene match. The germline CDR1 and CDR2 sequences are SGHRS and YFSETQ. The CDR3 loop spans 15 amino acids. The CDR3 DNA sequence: TGCGCCAGCAGCTATAGCGGGAGGGCCTCGGTCGAGCAGTTCTTC. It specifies CASSYSGRASVEQFF. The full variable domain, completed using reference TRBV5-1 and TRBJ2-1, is KAGVTQTPRYLIKTRGQQVTLSCSPISGHRSVSWYQQTPGQGLQFLFEYFSETQRNKGNFPGRFSGRQFSNSRSEMNVSTLELGDSALYLCASSYSGRASVEQFFGPGTRLTVL.

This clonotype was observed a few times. As DNA, the CDR3 is TGTGCCAGCAGACCTGCAGGGTATGGCGAGACCCAGTACTTC. This sequence encodes CASRPAGYGETQYF. V usage is TRBV14 and J usage is TRBJ2-5, with D possibly being TRBD1 (5 bases). Germline V gene sequence: CDR1 SGHDN, CDR2 FVKESK. The V end lost 6 bases, the J end lost 5 bases, and 16 bases lay between the germline ends. The length of the CDR3 is 14 residues. Combining the CDR3 with reference TRBV14 and TRBJ2-5 gives the whole variable domain EAGVTQFPSHSVIEKGQTVTLRCDPISGHDNLYWYRRVMGKEIKFLLHFVKESKQDESGMPNNRFLAERTGGTYSTLKVQPAELEDSGVYFCASRPAGYGETQYFGPGTRLLVL.

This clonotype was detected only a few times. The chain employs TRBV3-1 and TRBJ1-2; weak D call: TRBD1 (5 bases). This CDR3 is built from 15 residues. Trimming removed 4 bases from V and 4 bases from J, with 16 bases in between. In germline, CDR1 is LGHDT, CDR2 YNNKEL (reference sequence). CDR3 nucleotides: TGTGCCAGCAGCCGCGCACCGGACACCCGCTATGGCTACACCTTC. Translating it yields CASSRAPDTRYGYTF.

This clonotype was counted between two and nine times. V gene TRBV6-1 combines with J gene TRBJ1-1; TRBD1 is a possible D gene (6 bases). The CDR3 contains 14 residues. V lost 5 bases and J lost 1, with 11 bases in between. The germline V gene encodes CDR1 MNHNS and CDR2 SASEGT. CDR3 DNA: TGTGCCAGCAGTCCCGGGACATCGAACACTGAAGCTTTCTTT. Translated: CASSPGTSNTEAFF.

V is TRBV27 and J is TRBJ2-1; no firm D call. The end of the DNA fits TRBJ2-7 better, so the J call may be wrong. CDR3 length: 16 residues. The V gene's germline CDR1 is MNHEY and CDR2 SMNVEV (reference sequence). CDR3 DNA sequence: TGTGCCAGCAGTTTAATACCTCGTAGCTCCTACAATGAGCAGTACTTC. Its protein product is CASSLIPRSSYNEQYF.

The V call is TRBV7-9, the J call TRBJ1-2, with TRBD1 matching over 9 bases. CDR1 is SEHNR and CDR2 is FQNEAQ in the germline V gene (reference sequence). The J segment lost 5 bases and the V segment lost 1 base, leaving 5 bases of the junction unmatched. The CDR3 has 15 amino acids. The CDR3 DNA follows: TGTGCCAGCAGCTTAGGACAGGGGGTCGGGTATGGCTACACCTTC. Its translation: CASSLGQGVGYGYTF.

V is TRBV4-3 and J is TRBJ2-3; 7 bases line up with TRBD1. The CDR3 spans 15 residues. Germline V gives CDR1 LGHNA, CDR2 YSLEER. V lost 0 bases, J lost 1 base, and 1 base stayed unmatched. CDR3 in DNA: TGCGCCAGCAGCCAAGAAGACAGGGGCACAGATACGCAGTATTTT. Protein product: CASSQEDRGTDTQYF.

The CDR3 reads CASSLAGLARETQYF. For the CDR3, the DNA is TGTGCCAGCAGCTTAGCGGGACTAGCGAGGGAGACCCAGTACTTC. The J gene is TRBJ2-5, the V gene TRBV7-2, with 10 bases fitting TRBD2. V shed 0 bases, J shed 5 bases, and the junction held 3 bases outside the gene matches. The CDR3 totals 15 residues. Looked up from germline, CDR1 is SGHTA and CDR2 is FQGNSA. Supplemented by reference TRBV7-2 and TRBJ2-5, the full variable domain reads GAGVSQSPSNKVTEKGKDVELRCDPISGHTALYWYRQSLGQGLEFLIYFQGNSAPDKSGLPSDRFSAERTGGSVSTLTIQRTQQEDSAVYLCASSLAGLARETQYFGPGTRLLVL.

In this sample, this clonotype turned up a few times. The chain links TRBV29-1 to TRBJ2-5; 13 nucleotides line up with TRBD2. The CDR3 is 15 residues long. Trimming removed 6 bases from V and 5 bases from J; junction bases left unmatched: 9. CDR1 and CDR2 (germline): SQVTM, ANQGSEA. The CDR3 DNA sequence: TGCAGCGTCCCCGGGACTAGCGGGATCCGTGAGACCCAGTACTTC. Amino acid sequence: CSVPGTSGIRETQYF.

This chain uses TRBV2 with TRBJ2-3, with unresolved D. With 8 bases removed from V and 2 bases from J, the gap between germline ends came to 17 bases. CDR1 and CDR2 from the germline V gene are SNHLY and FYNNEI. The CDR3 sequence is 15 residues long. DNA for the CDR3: TGTGCCAGCTGCCCTACTCGACGGGTCACAGATACGCAGTATTTT. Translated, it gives CASCPTRRVTDTQYF.

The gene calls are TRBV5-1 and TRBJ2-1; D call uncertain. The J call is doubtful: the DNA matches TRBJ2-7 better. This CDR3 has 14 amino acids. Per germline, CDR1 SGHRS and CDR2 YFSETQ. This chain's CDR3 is CASSLGALYNEQYF. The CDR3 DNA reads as TGCGCCAGCAGCTTGGGGGCCCTCTACAATGAGCAGTACTTC.

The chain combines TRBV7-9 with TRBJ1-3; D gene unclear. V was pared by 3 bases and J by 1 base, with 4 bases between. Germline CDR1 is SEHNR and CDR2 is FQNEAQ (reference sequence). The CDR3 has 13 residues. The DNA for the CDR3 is TGTGCCAGCAGCTTTGGTTCTGGAAACACCATATATTTT. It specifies CASSFGSGNTIYF.

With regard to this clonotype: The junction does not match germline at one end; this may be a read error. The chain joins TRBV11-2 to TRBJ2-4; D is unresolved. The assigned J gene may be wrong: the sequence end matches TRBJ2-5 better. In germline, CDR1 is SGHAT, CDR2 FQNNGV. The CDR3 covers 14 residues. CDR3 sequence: CASGRDWTQQTQYF. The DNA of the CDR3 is TGTGCCAGCGGCCGAGACTGGACCCAACAGACCCAGTACTTC.

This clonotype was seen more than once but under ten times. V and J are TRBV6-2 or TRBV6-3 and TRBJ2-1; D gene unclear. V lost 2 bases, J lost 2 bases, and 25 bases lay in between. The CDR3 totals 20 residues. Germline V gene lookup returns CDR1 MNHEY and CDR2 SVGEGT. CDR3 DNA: TGTGCCAGCAGTTACACGGTAACAGCGAACCAACTTCGGACCTACAATGAGCAGTTCTTC. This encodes CASSYTVTANQLRTYNEQFF.

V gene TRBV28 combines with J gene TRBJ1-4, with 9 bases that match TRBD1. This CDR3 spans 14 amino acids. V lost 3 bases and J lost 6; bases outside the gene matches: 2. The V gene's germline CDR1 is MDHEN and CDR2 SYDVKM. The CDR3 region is CASSLGTGYEKLFF. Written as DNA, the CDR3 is TGTGCCAGCAGTTTGGGGACAGGGTATGAAAAACTGTTTTTT.

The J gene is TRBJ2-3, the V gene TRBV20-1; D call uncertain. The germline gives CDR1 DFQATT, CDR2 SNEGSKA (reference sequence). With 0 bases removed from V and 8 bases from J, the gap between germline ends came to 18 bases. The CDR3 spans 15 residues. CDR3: CSARDSNTGACTQYF. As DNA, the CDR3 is TGCAGTGCTAGAGATTCCAATACCGGTGCCTGTACGCAGTATTTT.